This is a list of T cell receptor beta chains from one sample in a study of control samples from healthy donors and cancer patients. This table comes from immunoSEQ multiplex PCR, and its TCRdb copy is limited to in-frame clones, with some not included. The sample includes more than 150,000 clones, around 93% of them seen just once. The material sequenced was blood. These receptors originate from a man between 18 and 29 years old in good health. Each CDR3 is given with its conserved first and last residue. The D gene is left open where the match is weak. For some rows the clone size is stated as once, few or many, or as a class when expanded; others skip it.

cdr3_nt	cdr3_aa	clone_size	j_call	v_call	d_call
TGTGCCAGTAGCCGACAGGGTGACTACTACGAGCAGTACTTC	CASSRQGDYYEQYF	few	TRBJ2-7	TRBV19	TRBD1
TGTGCCAGCAGCCCAACGTGGGGGAATAATGAAAAACTGTTTTTT	CASSPTWGNNEKLFF	-	TRBJ1-4	TRBV6-5	-
TGTGCCAGCAGCACCTGGGACGAAGATACGCAGTATTTT	CASSTWDEDTQYF	-	TRBJ2-3	TRBV9	-
TGTGCCAGCAGCTTGGTCAGCGGGGGTCAGTACTTC	CASSLVSGGQYF	-	TRBJ2-5	TRBV5-6	TRBD2
TGTGCCAGCAGTTTATGGACAGCTGAAGAGACCCAGTACTTC	CASSLWTAEETQYF	once	TRBJ2-5	TRBV28	-
TGTGCCAGCAGCTCGGGGCGCGGGGGAGGGACTGAAGCTTTCTTT	CASSSGRGGGTEAFF	-	TRBJ1-1	TRBV7-2	-
TGCGCCAGCAGACCGACCGCTTCCTCCGAAGCTTTCTTT	CASRPTASSEAFF	-	TRBJ1-1	TRBV10-1	-
TGCGCCAGCAGCTTGGCCACTGGAAACACCATATATTTT	CASSLATGNTIYF	-	TRBJ1-3	TRBV5-1	-
TGTGCCAGCAGTTACTCGACTGAGCAGTTCTTC	CASSYSTEQFF	-	TRBJ2-1	TRBV6-6	-
TGTGCCAGCACCCAGAGCCCCAACAGGGGTGGCTACACCTTC	CASTQSPNRGGYTF	-	TRBJ1-2	TRBV14	TRBD1
TGTGCCAGCAGGACTAGCGGGCTGGCAGATACGCAGTATTTT	CASRTSGLADTQYF	-	TRBJ2-3	TRBV13	TRBD2
TGTGCCAGCTCACCAAGTCAACGAGCTGGGGCCAACGTCCTGACTTTC	CASSPSQRAGANVLTF	once	TRBJ2-6	TRBV18	-
TGTGCCAGCGGCCGGGACAGATATTCACCCCTCCACTTT	CASGRDRYSPLHF	-	TRBJ1-6	TRBV12-3/TRBV12-4	TRBD1
TGCGCCAGCAGCCAAATGATCGGATCGGACACCATATATTTT	CASSQMIGSDTIYF	-	TRBJ1-3	TRBV5-1	-
TGTGCGGTCCAGGGGCAGGATCTGGCCGAGCAGTACTTC	CAVQGQDLAEQYF	once	TRBJ2-7	TRBV10-3	-
TGTGCCTGGAGTTTTGGACAGGGAAGTGAAAAACTGTTTTTT	CAWSFGQGSEKLFF	-	TRBJ1-4	TRBV30	TRBD1
TGTGCTAGTGGTTCCGGGACGGCTTATACGCAGTATTTT	CASGSGTAYTQYF	-	TRBJ2-3	TRBV12-5	-
TGTGCCAGCAGAATAAGGCTGGGAGACACTGAAGCTTTCTTT	CASRIRLGDTEAFF	-	TRBJ1-1	TRBV28	-
TGTGCCAGCAGGTCAGGGTTGGATACGCAGTATTTT	CASRSGLDTQYF	-	TRBJ2-3	TRBV7-9	-
TGTGCCAGCAGCTTAGGACCAATCACTGAAGCTTTCTTT	CASSLGPITEAFF	-	TRBJ1-1	TRBV7-2	-
TGTGCCAGCAGGGACAGACAGTTCGGCGAGCAGTACTTC	CASRDRQFGEQYF	-	TRBJ2-7	TRBV28	-
TGTGCCACCGGGGGGACAGCCCTCTACGAGCAGTACTTC	CATGGTALYEQYF	-	TRBJ2-7	TRBV24-1	-
TGTGCCAGCAGCTTAACAAGGGATTCACCCCTCCACTTT	CASSLTRDSPLHF	-	TRBJ1-6	TRBV5-8	-
TGTGCCAGCTCACCACTTTGGGGCCGACCCTACAATGAGCAGTTCTTC	CASSPLWGRPYNEQFF	-	TRBJ2-1	TRBV18	-
TGTGCCAGCAGCTTCGGACAGGCAAACACTGAAGCTTTCTTT	CASSFGQANTEAFF	-	TRBJ1-1	TRBV7-9	TRBD1
TGTGCCAGCAGCTTTGGGACAGCAAACTATGGCTACACCTTC	CASSFGTANYGYTF	-	TRBJ1-2	TRBV7-8	TRBD1
TGTGCCAGCAGTGAAGAATCAGCTACGTACGATCAGCCCCAGCATTTT	CASSEESATYDQPQHF	once	TRBJ1-5	TRBV2	-
TGTGCCAGCAGCCAAGAAACGGGGACTGGGGCCAACGTCCTGACTTTC	CASSQETGTGANVLTF	-	TRBJ2-6	TRBV4-2	-
TGTGCCAGCAGCCTTACTCTCCCGGGGAGTGGCAATCAGCCCCAGCATTTT	CASSLTLPGSGNQPQHF	-	TRBJ1-5	TRBV6-2/TRBV6-3	-
TGTGCCAGCAGCAGTGACAGGGAAGGGTCCTACGAGCAGTACTTC	CASSSDREGSYEQYF	-	TRBJ2-7	TRBV13	TRBD1
TGTGCCAGCAGCCCTCCGGGACTAGCGATCTATGAGCAGTTCTTC	CASSPPGLAIYEQFF	-	TRBJ2-1	TRBV4-2	TRBD2
TGTGCCAGCAGTCTACTTTCCTCAGCCCTTTACACTAACACCGGGGAGCTGTTTTTT	CASSLLSSALYTNTGELFF	once	TRBJ2-2	TRBV6-6	-
TGTGCCAGCAGCTTGTCCAGGAACACTGAAGCTTTCTTT	CASSLSRNTEAFF	-	TRBJ1-1	TRBV7-3	-
TGCGCCAGCAGCTTGGAAGCTGCAGATACGCAGTATTTT	CASSLEAADTQYF	-	TRBJ2-3	TRBV5-1	-
TGTGCCAGCAGTTACGGGGGGGGGACTAATGAAAAACTGTTTTTT	CASSYGGGTNEKLFF	-	TRBJ1-4	TRBV6-5	-
TGTGCCAGCAGCTTTTCCAGTATGGGCTATGGCTACACCTTC	CASSFSSMGYGYTF	-	TRBJ1-2	TRBV7-9	-
TGCGCCAGCAGCCGACGAACAGGGGTCGGCACCGGGGAGCTGTTTTTT	CASSRRTGVGTGELFF	-	TRBJ2-2	TRBV5-1	TRBD1
TGTGCCAGTAGGCCGGGGCGGACTAATGAAAAACTGTTTTTT	CASRPGRTNEKLFF	-	TRBJ1-4	TRBV19	-
TGTGCCAGCAGTGACTCAGCTAGCGGGGGGGCATACAATGAGCAGTTCTTC	CASSDSASGGAYNEQFF	-	TRBJ2-1	TRBV6-4	TRBD2
TGTGCCAGTACGGGGACCCGCAATCAGCCCCAGCATTTT	CASTGTRNQPQHF	-	TRBJ1-5	TRBV19	-